This T cell receptor (beta chain) was sequenced for a study of post-analysis software for immune sequencing data. Tagging with unique molecular identifiers was a feature of the TCR beta cDNA libraries. TCRdb reprocessed the PCR reads with MiXCR, giving one entry per CDR3 protein. Of 150,000 to 200,000 distinct CDR3 sequences in the sample, 36% are singletons; the top ten hold around 30%. The starting material was blood, obtained after autologous hematopoietic stem cell transplantation. The TCR comes from a girl aged 5-17 years with multiple sclerosis.

This CDR3 reads CSVTGGPLTSRYF. In DNA, the CDR3 is TGCAGCGTCACAGGGGGTCCCCTTACGAGTAGGTACTTC. This chain joins TRBV29-1 and TRBJ2-7, with 8 bases aligning to TRBD1. This CDR3 region has 13 residues. Germline lookup yields CDR1 SQVTM and CDR2 ANQGSEA. The trim removed 6 bases at V and 12 bases at J, leaving 16 bases unmatched.